The 6 T cell receptor beta chains below come from one sample, sequenced in a study of PD-L1 blockade in urothelial cancer. Time point here: pretreatment peripheral blood. TCRdb keeps only in-frame clones here, not all; method: immunoSEQ multiplex PCR. This sample has approximately 94,000 clones, with around 87% found just once. The material sequenced was PBMCs, taken around atezolizumab (anti-PD-L1) treatment. These receptors all stem from a man between 60 and 75 years old with urothelial cancer.

V usage is TRBV5-6 and J usage is TRBJ1-4, with 8 bases fitting TRBD1. J gave up 5 bases and V 1 base, and 7 bases lay outside the gene matches. Germline V lookup: CDR1 SGHDT, CDR2 YYEEEE. The CDR3 extends over 16 amino acids. CDR3 protein: CASSLPDRGRNEKLFF. CDR3 DNA sequence: TGTGCCAGCAGCTTGCCCGACAGGGGTAGGAATGAAAAACTGTTTTTT.

The chain recombines TRBV5-1 with TRBJ1-1; D is possibly TRBD1 (6 bases). Trimming took 0 bases from V and 7 from J, leaving 13 bases between them. In germline, CDR1 is SGHRS, CDR2 YFSETQ. The CDR3 is 14 amino acids. The CDR3 is CASSLETGFGEAFF. CDR3 in DNA: TGCGCCAGCAGCTTGGAAACAGGGTTCGGTGAAGCTTTCTTT.

The rearrangement uses TRBV29-1 and TRBJ1-3, with 7 positions matching TRBD1. Germline CDR1 and CDR2: SQVTM and ANQGSEA. This CDR3 has 13 amino acids. V shed 7 bases, J shed 9 bases, and the junction held 12 bases outside the gene matches. CDR3 DNA sequence: TGCAGCGCCGCTGGGACAGCCTCTGGCACCATATATTTT. It yields the protein CSAAGTASGTIYF.

The genes are TRBV6-5 and TRBJ1-2; TRBD1 matches at 7 bases. Germline assignment: CDR1 MNHEY and CDR2 SVGAGI. The trim removed 0 bases at V and 3 bases at J, leaving 4 bases unmatched. The CDR3 consists of 15 residues. In DNA form, the CDR3 reads TGTGCCAGCAGTTACTCGACAGGGTCCCACTATGGCTACACCTTC. Translating gives CASSYSTGSHYGYTF.

This chain uses TRBV21-1 with TRBJ2-3; the DNA was not compared with TRBD2, the D call given in the table. TRBV21-1 is labeled a pseudogene. The CDR3 runs 15 residues. Here the CDR3 reads CASTTSSLDPDTQYF. As DNA, the CDR3 is TGTGCCAGCACCACTTCTAGTCTAGACCCAGATACGCAGTATTTT.

The chain joins TRBV28 to TRBJ2-3, with 7 bases matching TRBD2. The CDR3 has 15 amino acids. J lost 4 bases, V lost 5 bases, and 9 bases had no gene match. Germline V CDR1 and CDR2: MDHEN, SYDVKM. CDR3 sequence reads: CASSVGTTGADTQYF. CDR3 DNA sequence: TGTGCCAGCAGTGTTGGGACTACGGGGGCAGATACGCAGTATTTT.